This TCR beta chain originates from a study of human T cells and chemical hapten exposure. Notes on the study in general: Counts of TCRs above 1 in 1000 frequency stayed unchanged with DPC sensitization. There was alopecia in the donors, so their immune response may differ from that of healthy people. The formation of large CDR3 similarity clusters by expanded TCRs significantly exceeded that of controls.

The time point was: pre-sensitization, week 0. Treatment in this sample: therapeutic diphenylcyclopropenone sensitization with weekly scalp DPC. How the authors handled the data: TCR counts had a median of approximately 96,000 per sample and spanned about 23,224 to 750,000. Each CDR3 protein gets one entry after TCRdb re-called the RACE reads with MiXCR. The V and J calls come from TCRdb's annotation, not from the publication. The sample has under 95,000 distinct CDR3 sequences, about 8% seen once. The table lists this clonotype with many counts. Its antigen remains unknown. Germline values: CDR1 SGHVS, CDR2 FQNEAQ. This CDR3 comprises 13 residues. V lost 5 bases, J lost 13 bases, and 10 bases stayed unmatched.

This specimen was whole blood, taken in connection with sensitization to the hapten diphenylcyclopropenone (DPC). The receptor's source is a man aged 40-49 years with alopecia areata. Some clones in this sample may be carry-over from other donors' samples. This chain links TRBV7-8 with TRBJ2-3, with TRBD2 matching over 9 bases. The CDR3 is CASSTKTSGGEYF. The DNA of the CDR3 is TGTGCCAGCAGCACAAAGACTAGCGGAGGAGAGTATTTT.